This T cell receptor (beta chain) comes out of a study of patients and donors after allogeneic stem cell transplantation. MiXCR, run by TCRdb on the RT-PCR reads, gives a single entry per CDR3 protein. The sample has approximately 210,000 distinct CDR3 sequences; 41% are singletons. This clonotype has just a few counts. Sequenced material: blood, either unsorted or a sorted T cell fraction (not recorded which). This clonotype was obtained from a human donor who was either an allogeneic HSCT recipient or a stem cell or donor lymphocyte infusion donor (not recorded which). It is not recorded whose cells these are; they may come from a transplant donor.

The CDR3 nucleotides are TGTGCCAGCAGCCAATGGGGTTCGAACACTGAAGCTTTCTTT. This gives the protein CASSQWGSNTEAFF. J is TRBJ1-1 and V is TRBV14; no reliable D call. The CDR3 runs to 14 residues. The germline V and J ends were trimmed by 2 bases and 1 base, with 8 bases remaining between them. The V gene's germline CDR1 is SGHDN and CDR2 FVKESK.